These 15 T cell receptor beta chains were sequenced from one sample in a study of blood T cell repertoires in COVID-19. Only in-frame clones appear in the TCRdb table, and some are missing; sequencing was by immunoSEQ multiplex PCR. The sample holds roughly 250,000 clones; around 88% are singletons and the top ten take around 10%. The sequencing input was PBMCs or T cells enriched from blood (not recorded which). The receptors stem from a man aged 40-49 years who had recovered from COVID-19.

The chain carries TRBV3-1 (or the pseudogene TRBV3-2) and TRBJ1-2; 8 bases align to TRBD1. V dropped 6 bases and J dropped 4; count of bases not matched to a gene: 7. CDR1 is LGHDT, CDR2 YNNKEL, per germline (reference sequence). The CDR3 has 14 amino acids. Written as DNA, the CDR3 is TGTGCCAGCAGTCAACGACAGGGGTCCTATGGCTACACCTTC. This gives the protein CASSQRQGSYGYTF.

The rearrangement joins TRBV7-2 to TRBJ2-2; TRBD2 aligns across 11 bases. CDR3 length equals 15 residues. V gave up 5 bases and J gave up 9 bases; unmatched junction bases: 8. Germline CDR1 reads SGHTA; CDR2 reads FQGNSA. Written as DNA, the CDR3 is TGTGCCAGCAGCCCTATCCTAGCGGGAGGTCGGGAGCTGTTTTTT. Translated, it gives CASSPILAGGRELFF.

V and J are TRBV5-5 and TRBJ2-2; 10 nucleotides line up with TRBD1. Germline V gene data show CDR1 as SGHKS and CDR2 as YYEKEE (reference sequence). Unmatched junction bases numbered 2, after V lost 3 bases and J lost 6 bases. There are 14 residues in the CDR3. For the CDR3, the DNA is TGTGCCAGCAGCTCGGGGACAGGGGCCGGGGAGCTGTTTTTT. Its translation is CASSSGTGAGELFF.

This chain connects TRBV19 to TRBJ1-1; 7 bases are a match to TRBD1. This CDR3 region has 15 residues. The V gene's germline CDR1 is LNHDA and CDR2 SQIVND (reference sequence). Trimming removed 4 bases from V and 4 bases from J; junction bases left unmatched: 9. The DNA for the CDR3 is TGTGCCAGTAGTACCCGCCGACAGGGTACCACTGAAGCTTTCTTT. Translated, it gives CASSTRRQGTTEAFF. The variable domain in full, completed from reference TRBV19 and TRBJ1-1, reads DGGITQSPKYLFRKEGQNVTLSCEQNLNHDAMYWYRQDPGQGLRLIYYSQIVNDFQKGDIAEGYSVSREKKESFPLTVTSAQKNPTAFYLCASSTRRQGTTEAFFGQGTRLTVV.

The V call is TRBV15, the J call TRBJ2-1; 9 bases are shared with TRBD1. V lost 3 bases, J lost 4 bases, and 7 bases stayed unmatched. The CDR3 loop spans 16 amino acids. Germline loops: CDR1 LNHNV, CDR2 YYDKDF (reference sequence). The CDR3 loop is CATSRAGQGNYNEQFF. CDR3 nucleotides: TGTGCCACCAGCAGGGCGGGACAGGGAAATTACAATGAGCAGTTCTTC.

V and J are TRBV28 and TRBJ1-2; D is perhaps TRBD1 (5 bases). The ends were cut back, 3 bases at V and 4 bases at J, with 15 bases in the middle. The CDR3 totals 15 residues. The germline V gene encodes CDR1 MDHEN and CDR2 SYDVKM. The CDR3 DNA follows: TGTGCCAGCAGTTTGGTCGGGGGGGGTATCTATGGCTACACCTTC. It codes for CASSLVGGGIYGYTF.

The chain recombines TRBV6-5 with TRBJ1-1; a weak D match, TRBD1 (6 bases). The CDR3 is made up of 14 amino acids. Germline V gene lookup returns CDR1 MNHEY and CDR2 SVGAGI. Trimming left V 8 bases short and J 0 bases short, with 13 bases between. The CDR3 region is CASHLQGVNTEAFF. The CDR3 nucleotides are TGTGCCAGCCATTTACAGGGAGTGAACACTGAAGCTTTCTTT.

The chain is built from TRBV7-3 and TRBJ2-1; 9 bases agree with TRBD1. Germline V gene lookup returns CDR1 SGHTA and CDR2 FQGTGA. The CDR3 sequence is 17 residues long. J gave up 2 bases and V 4 bases, and 9 bases lay outside the gene matches. The CDR3 DNA is TGTGCCAGCAGCTCAAATAAGGGACAGGGTACCTACAATGAGCAGTTCTTC. Translation gives CASSSNKGQGTYNEQFF.

This clone occurred a few times. The CDR3 sequence: CASGPGLAGGMDYEQYF. Here the CDR3 DNA reads TGTGCTAGTGGTCCGGGACTAGCGGGGGGGATGGACTACGAGCAGTACTTC. This chain links TRBV12-5 with TRBJ2-7; 16 bases map to TRBD2. This CDR3 is built from 17 residues. Germline V gene sequence: CDR1 LGHNT, CDR2 FRNRAP. V gave up 5 bases and J gave up 3 bases; unmatched junction bases: 7.

The CDR3 sequence is CASSLTGYTEAFF. Here the CDR3 DNA reads TGTGCCAGCAGCCTGACAGGGTACACTGAAGCTTTCTTT. The chain has TRBV6-5 and TRBJ1-1; 7 positions match TRBD1. CDR3 size: 13 residues. Looked up from germline, CDR1 is MNHEY and CDR2 is SVGAGI. Trimming cost V 6 bases and J 3 bases; bases outside gene matches: 4.

The V gene is TRBV29-1, the J gene TRBJ1-1; D ambiguous. This CDR3 comprises 15 residues. Germline CDR1 and CDR2: SQVTM and ANQGSEA. Trimming removed 4 bases from V and 1 base from J, with 16 bases in between. CDR3 sequence (DNA): TGCAGCGTTGCCCTTTTGGGTTCGGGGAACACTGAAGCTTTCTTT. Its translation is CSVALLGSGNTEAFF.

The chain employs TRBV19 and TRBJ2-1, with TRBD2 as a possible D gene (5 bases). The CDR3 spans 15 residues. Trimming pared 8 bases from V and 2 bases from J, leaving 16 bases between. Germline V gene lookup returns CDR1 LNHDA and CDR2 SQIVND (reference sequence). The CDR3 here is CASATRAGAYNEQFF. In DNA form, the CDR3 reads TGTGCCAGTGCCACGAGGGCTGGAGCCTACAATGAGCAGTTCTTC.

V usage is TRBV19 and J usage is TRBJ2-5, with 10 nucleotides matching TRBD1. The CDR3 is 15 amino acids. Looked up from germline, CDR1 is LNHDA and CDR2 is SQIVND (reference sequence). Trimming at V came to 4 bases and at J to 5 bases, leaving 7 bases not matched to a gene. The CDR3 loop is CASSTGTGEVETQYF. In DNA, the CDR3 is TGTGCCAGTAGTACGGGGACAGGGGAAGTGGAGACCCAGTACTTC.

The genes are TRBV28 and TRBJ2-2; 8 bases are a match to TRBD1. Germline V lookup: CDR1 MDHEN, CDR2 SYDVKM. V trimming: 6 bases; J trimming: 8 bases; junction bases outside the gene matches: 5. The CDR3 sequence is 13 residues long. In DNA, the CDR3 is TGTGCCAGCAGATCAGGGGGCATTGGGGAGCTGTTTTTT. Translating it yields CASRSGGIGELFF.

V is TRBV3-1 (or the pseudogene TRBV3-2) and J is TRBJ2-5; weak D call: TRBD1 (5 bases). Trimming left V 1 base short and J 2 bases short, with 8 bases between. Looked up from germline, CDR1 is LGHDT and CDR2 is YNNKEL (reference sequence). CDR3 size: 14 residues. The chain's CDR3 is CASSQGTGQETQYF. The DNA of the CDR3 is TGTGCCAGCAGCCAAGGCACAGGACAAGAGACCCAGTACTTC.